One TCR beta chain is described in this entry. Data came from immunoSEQ multiplex PCR; TCRdb stores just in-frame clones and leaves some out. The data contain about 490,000 clones, 80% to 90% of them singletons. This sample was included in a study of blood T cell repertoires in COVID-19. Turning to the study itself: Acute and convalescent COVID-19 specimens originated in the United States, Italy and Spain. Sources were T cells, B-cell-depleted T cells, or PBMCs; the material itself was cDNA or gDNA.

Sample: peripheral blood. The clonotype originates from a human donor in a cohort sampled during active COVID-19.

The CDR3 reads CASSLGGSDIQYF. CDR3 nucleotides: TGCGCCAGCAGCTTAGGAGGGAGTGACATTCAGTACTTC. The chain carries TRBV5-1 and TRBJ2-4, with D possibly TRBD2 on 6 matching bases. CDR3 length: 13 amino acids. Germline V gives CDR1 SGHRS, CDR2 YFSETQ. The germline V and J ends were trimmed by 2 bases and 8 bases, with 11 bases remaining between them.